The 24 T cell receptor beta chains in this list originate from one sample, sequenced in a study of blood T cell repertoires in COVID-19. Method: immunoSEQ multiplex PCR; TCRdb's copy keeps in-frame clones and lacks some. Of around 300,000 clones listed, about nine tenths are singletons. Sequencing was carried out using peripheral blood. The receptors stem from a middle-aged man with acute or convalescent COVID-19.

The rearrangement links TRBV10-3 to TRBJ2-2; 8 positions match TRBD2. This CDR3 is 15 amino acids long. The germline CDR1 and CDR2 sequences are ENHRY and SYGVKD. V was pared by 8 bases and J by 0 bases, with 5 bases of the junction left unmatched. CDR3 sequence reads: CAIRSGDANTGELFF. The CDR3 DNA reads as TGTGCCATCCGTAGCGGGGACGCGAACACCGGGGAGCTGTTTTTT.

This clone was seen a single time. The rearrangement uses TRBV12-3 or TRBV12-4 and TRBJ1-2; D ambiguous. This CDR3 is 13 amino acids long. The V gene lost 2 bases and the J gene lost 6 bases, with 10 bases spanning the gap. In nucleotides, the CDR3 is TGTGCCAGCAGTTTAATGGGGAGGGATGGCTACACCTTC. This translates into CASSLMGRDGYTF.

The gene calls are TRBV7-8 and TRBJ2-1; TRBD1 agrees at 8 bases. Germline V gene data show CDR1 as SGHVS and CDR2 as FQNEAQ. CDR3 length equals 16 residues. V lost 4 bases to trimming and J lost 5 bases; unmatched junction nucleotides: 10. The chain's CDR3 is CASSWLPGQADNEQFF. The CDR3 DNA is TGTGCCAGCAGCTGGCTACCGGGACAGGCGGACAATGAGCAGTTCTTC.

This clone has just one count. The chain employs TRBV6-5 and TRBJ2-1, with no clear D. Germline V lookup: CDR1 MNHEY, CDR2 SVGAGI. Trimming took 6 bases from V and 2 from J, leaving 5 bases between them. The CDR3 loop spans 12 amino acids. CDR3 sequence reads: CASSDTYNEQFF. The CDR3, as DNA: TGTGCCAGCAGCGACACCTACAATGAGCAGTTCTTC.

The chain is built from TRBV10-3 and TRBJ2-7; a weak D match, TRBD1 (6 bases). The ends were cut back, 4 bases at V and 0 bases at J, with 10 bases in the middle. The CDR3 is 14 amino acids. From germline, CDR1 is ENHRY and CDR2 SYGVKD. DNA for the CDR3: TGTGCCATCAGTGGTGGACAGACCTCCTACGAGCAGTACTTC. Its protein is CAISGGQTSYEQYF.

The genes are TRBV5-4 and TRBJ2-1; D is possibly TRBD2 (7 bases). The length of the CDR3 is 18 residues. Germline assignment: CDR1 SGHNT and CDR2 YYREEE (reference sequence). The V end lost 3 bases, the J end lost 1 base, and 20 bases lay between the germline ends. This CDR3 is CASSSGGPLAPSYNEQFF. The CDR3 DNA sequence: TGTGCCAGCAGCTCGGGGGGCCCACTAGCGCCGTCCTACAATGAGCAGTTCTTC.

The gene calls are TRBV27 and TRBJ2-7, with D possibly matching TRBD2 (5 bases). Germline CDR1 and CDR2: MNHEY and SMNVEV (reference sequence). The V end lost 6 bases, the J end lost 6 bases, and 18 bases lay between the germline ends. The CDR3 covers 14 residues. CDR3 DNA: TGTGCCAGCAGACCCGGAGAGGGTCGAGGCGAGCAGTACTTC. It codes for CASRPGEGRGEQYF.

V usage is TRBV14 and J usage is TRBJ2-7, with 9 nucleotides matching TRBD1. The CDR3 length is 15 residues. In germline, CDR1 is SGHDN, CDR2 FVKESK. After removal of 4 bases from V and 7 bases from J, the junction contained 11 bases not matched to a gene. The CDR3 nucleotides are TGTGCCAGCAGCCGGTTCGGACAGGGGCTAGGAGAGCAGTACTTC. Translated, it gives CASSRFGQGLGEQYF.

The chain is built from TRBV25-1 and TRBJ1-1; maybe TRBD1 (6 bases). The length of the CDR3 is 11 residues. The V and J ends lost 2 bases and 10 bases respectively, with 8 bases between them. Germline CDR1 reads MGHDK; CDR2 reads SYGVNS. The CDR3 protein is CASSEGQRAFF. The CDR3 bases are TGTGCCAGCAGTGAAGGACAGCGAGCTTTCTTT.

CDR3: CASSVAGTGTNSPLHF. In DNA form, the CDR3 reads TGTGCCAGCAGCGTAGCGGGGACAGGAACAAATTCACCCCTCCACTTT. The chain uses TRBV9 and TRBJ1-6; 8 bases match TRBD1. The junction had 6 bases not matched to a gene; V was cut back by 0 bases and J by 7 bases. Germline V gene data show CDR1 as SGDLS and CDR2 as YYNGEE. The CDR3 runs 16 residues.

The chain recombines TRBV6-1 with TRBJ2-1, with D maybe TRBD2 (6 bases). V dropped 5 bases and J dropped 7 bases, with 12 bases sitting between them. Germline CDR1 MNHNS, CDR2 SASEGT. The length of the CDR3 is 13 residues. CDR3 sequence (DNA): TGTGCCAGCAGTTATGGAGGGCTTAATGAGCAGTTCTTC. Translating gives CASSYGGLNEQFF.

The chain has TRBV4-2 and TRBJ1-2; 9 bases are a match to TRBD1. Germline V lookup: CDR1 LGHNA, CDR2 YNFKEQ. After removal of 4 bases from V and 5 bases from J, the junction contained 8 bases not matched to a gene. The CDR3 length is 15 residues. CDR3 nucleotides: TGTGCCAGCAGCCCAGGGGACAGGGCCTTTTATGGCTACACCTTC. Its protein is CASSPGDRAFYGYTF.

The rearrangement joins TRBV9 to TRBJ2-5, with D possibly matching TRBD2 (5 bases). CDR1 is SGDLS and CDR2 is YYNGEE in the germline V gene. This CDR3 comprises 16 residues. With 1 base removed from V and 4 bases from J, the gap between germline ends came to 17 bases. The CDR3 is CASSVSSGGSGETQYF. The CDR3 DNA is TGTGCCAGCAGCGTATCCAGCGGCGGATCCGGAGAGACCCAGTACTTC. The full variable domain, its missing parts supplied by reference TRBV9 and TRBJ2-5, is DSGVTQTPKHLITATGQRVTLRCSPRSGDLSVYWYQQSLDQGLQFLIQYYNGEERAKGNILERFSAQQFPDLHSELNLSSLELGDSALYFCASSVSSGGSGETQYFGPGTRLLVL.

CDR3 amino acids: CATLQVSTDTQYF. CDR3 DNA: TGTGCCACCCTCCAGGTCAGCACAGATACGCAGTATTTT. This chain links TRBV7-9 with TRBJ2-3; D gene ambiguous. V was trimmed by 10 bases and J by 0 bases, leaving 11 bases between them. Germline loops: CDR1 SEHNR, CDR2 FQNEAQ (reference sequence). This CDR3 region has 13 residues.

V gene TRBV27 combines with J gene TRBJ1-1, with D hard to call. The CDR3 consists of 13 residues. Germline-derived CDR1 and CDR2 are MNHEY and SMNVEV (reference sequence). The V gene lost 6 bases and the J gene lost 1 base, with 9 bases spanning the gap. DNA of the CDR3: TGTGCCAGCAGCCTTTTGCGGAACACTGAAGCTTTCTTT. Protein sequence: CASSLLRNTEAFF.

The sample holds one count of this clone. The V gene is TRBV3-1 (or the pseudogene TRBV3-2), the J gene TRBJ1-3; the D gene is possibly TRBD1 (5 bases). V was shortened by 1 base and J by 4 bases, with 20 bases between the two germline ends. The CDR3 has 18 residues. CDR1 is LGHDT and CDR2 is YNNKEL in the germline V gene (reference sequence). The CDR3 DNA reads TGTGCCAGCAGCCAAGGCACCGGACACGTCCTGGGAGGAAACACCATATATTTT. Amino acid sequence: CASSQGTGHVLGGNTIYF.

J is TRBJ1-1 and V is TRBV20-1; D is uncertain. Germline CDR1 is DFQATT and CDR2 is SNEGSKA (reference sequence). Trimming shortened V by 1 base and J by 11 bases, and 5 bases separated the two germline ends. The CDR3 loop spans 9 amino acids. CDR3 protein: CSARGRAFF. CDR3 sequence (DNA): TGCAGTGCTAGAGGGAGGGCTTTCTTT.

The chain combines TRBV4-1 with TRBJ2-4; TRBD2 is a possible D gene (6 bases). From germline, CDR1 is MGHRA and CDR2 YSYEKL. Trimming removed 3 bases at V and 2 bases at J, with 11 bases between. The CDR3 sequence is 15 residues long. In DNA, the CDR3 is TGCGCCAGCAGCCATATGGCGGGGACCAAAAACATTCAGTACTTC. Protein: CASSHMAGTKNIQYF.

CDR3 amino acids: CASSTLGTSGGTSYNEQFF. The CDR3 region has the DNA TGTGCCAGCAGCACCCTAGGGACTAGCGGGGGCACTTCCTACAATGAGCAGTTCTTC. The chain is built from TRBV16 and TRBJ2-1; 14 positions agree with TRBD2. V shed 5 bases, J shed 1 base, and the junction held 10 bases outside the gene matches. Germline CDR1 is KGHSY and CDR2 is FQNENV. The CDR3 loop spans 19 amino acids.

The chain combines TRBV10-2 with TRBJ1-2; a weak D match, TRBD1 (5 bases). The CDR3 has 13 amino acids. Trimming left V 4 bases short and J 1 base short, with 7 bases between. Germline V CDR1 and CDR2: WSHSY, SAAADI. CDR3 sequence reads: CASSGDSNYGYTF. The CDR3 DNA is TGCGCCAGCAGTGGAGACAGTAACTATGGCTACACCTTC.

V is TRBV2 and J is TRBJ1-2, with D perhaps matching TRBD1 (6 bases). The CDR3 consists of 15 residues. The germline V gene encodes CDR1 SNHLY and CDR2 FYNNEI. V was cut by 4 bases and J by 4 bases, with 16 bases left in between. The CDR3 region is CASSVDSLTSYGYTF. The CDR3, as DNA: TGTGCCAGCAGTGTGGACAGTCTCACAAGCTATGGCTACACCTTC. The full variable domain, with the rest looked up from reference TRBV2 and TRBJ1-2, is EPEVTQTPSHQVTQMGQEVILRCVPISNHLYFYWYRQILGQKVEFLVSFYNNEISEKSEIFDDQFSVERPDGSNFTLKIRSTKLEDSAMYFCASSVDSLTSYGYTFGSGTRLTVV.

V gene TRBV5-1 combines with J gene TRBJ2-7; TRBD1 matches 11 bases. In germline, CDR1 is SGHRS, CDR2 YFSETQ. The V and J ends lost 4 bases and 5 bases, in that order; junction bases with no gene match: 5. The CDR3 covers 14 residues. Here the CDR3 reads CASSADRGQNEQYF. Written as DNA, the CDR3 is TGCGCCAGCAGCGCGGACAGGGGGCAGAACGAGCAGTACTTC.

The rearrangement joins TRBV5-1 to TRBJ2-7, with 8 positions matching TRBD2. V lost 6 bases to trimming and J lost 5 bases; unmatched junction nucleotides: 7. CDR1 is SGHRS, CDR2 YFSETQ, per germline. This CDR3 is built from 13 residues. The CDR3 spells CASTEAGVHEQYF. The DNA of the CDR3 is TGCGCCAGCACGGAAGCGGGGGTTCACGAGCAGTACTTC.

The chain recombines TRBV5-1 with TRBJ2-4; D unresolved. The CDR3 is 12 residues long. The V and J ends lost 5 bases and 7 bases respectively, with 10 bases between them. Germline V gene lookup returns CDR1 SGHRS and CDR2 YFSETQ. CDR3 sequence (DNA): TGCGCCAGCAGTCCGACTGGGAACATTCAGTACTTC. It specifies CASSPTGNIQYF. The complete variable domain, with remaining parts taken from reference TRBV5-1 and TRBJ2-4, reads KAGVTQTPRYLIKTRGQQVTLSCSPISGHRSVSWYQQTPGQGLQFLFEYFSETQRNKGNFPGRFSGRQFSNSRSEMNVSTLELGDSALYLCASSPTGNIQYFGAGTRLSVL.